A single sample is the source of the 28 T cell receptor beta chains below, sequenced in a study of cytomegalovirus exposure and HLA in healthy donors. PCR primers comprised 60 Vbeta and 13 Jbeta primers. The method was immunoSEQ multiplex PCR; TCRdb's version includes in-frame clones alone and lacks a portion of them. This sample lists over 45,000 clones; its ten largest clones have around 2.1%. Sequencing input: PBMCs. Receptors originate from a woman younger than 30 in good health and CMV-seronegative.

The V call is TRBV27, the J call TRBJ1-1; D gene ambiguous. The CDR3 loop spans 14 amino acids. In germline, CDR1 is MNHEY, CDR2 SMNVEV (reference sequence). The V end was cut by 5 bases, the J end by 9 bases, with 19 bases between. The CDR3 DNA reads TGTGCCAGCAGTAGACAACAACGGGAGGGAAAAGCTTTCTTT. As protein: CASSRQQREGKAFF.

J is TRBJ2-7 and V is TRBV5-1; the D gene is possibly TRBD2 (5 bases). Germline V gives CDR1 SGHRS, CDR2 YFSETQ. V was cut by 7 bases and J by 7 bases, with 21 bases left in between. The CDR3 has 14 residues. CDR3 nucleotide sequence: TGCGCCAGCCACCGTGAGGGCCCGAGGTGGGAGCAGTACTTC. Amino acids: CASHREGPRWEQYF.

The rearrangement joins TRBV19 to TRBJ2-2, with 11 positions matching TRBD2. The junction had 10 bases not matched to a gene; V was cut back by 3 bases and J by 4 bases. This CDR3 is 18 amino acids long. Germline lookup yields CDR1 LNHDA and CDR2 SQIVND (reference sequence). CDR3 DNA sequence: TGTGCCAGTAGTATGCGAGCTAGCGGGGGGTATTTCACCGGGGAGCTGTTTTTT. It codes for CASSMRASGGYFTGELFF.

The V call is TRBV6-1, the J call TRBJ2-7; possibly TRBD2 for D (6 bases). CDR1 MNHNS and CDR2 SASEGT come from the germline V gene. CDR3 size: 12 residues. The V and J ends lost 4 bases and 5 bases respectively, with 9 bases between them. CDR3 loop: CASSVRGNEQYF. The CDR3, as DNA: TGTGCCAGCAGTGTCCGGGGGAACGAGCAGTACTTC.

The chain joins TRBV18 to TRBJ2-5, with 7 bases matching TRBD1. The CDR3 length is 16 residues. The V gene end was trimmed by 4 bases and the J gene end by 1 base; junction bases not matched to a gene: 9. From germline, CDR1 is KGHSH and CDR2 LQKENI. The CDR3 DNA follows: TGTGCCAGCTCACGTACGGGACAGTTTATCCAAGAGACCCAGTACTTC. Its translation: CASSRTGQFIQETQYF. Together with reference TRBV18 and TRBJ2-5, the CDR3 gives the full variable domain: NAGVMQNPRHLVRRRGQEARLRCSPMKGHSHVYWYRQLPEEGLKFMVYLQKENIIDESGMPKERFSAEFPKEGPSILRIQQVVRGDSAAYFCASSRTGQFIQETQYFGPGTRLLVL.

The chain recombines TRBV6-1 with TRBJ2-1; the D is unclear. V was shortened by 2 bases and J by 0 bases, with 11 bases between the two germline ends. The germline gives CDR1 MNHNS, CDR2 SASEGT. There are 16 residues in the CDR3. The CDR3 DNA reads TGTGCCAGCAGTGAATCCCTTGGTAGCTCCTACAATGAGCAGTTCTTC. It specifies CASSESLGSSYNEQFF.

The chain couples TRBV5-1 to TRBJ2-5, with 8 bases identical to TRBD1. The trim removed 4 bases at V and 1 base at J, leaving 0 bases unmatched. This CDR3 comprises 13 residues. CDR1 and CDR2 (germline): SGHRS, YFSETQ. The CDR3 spells CASSGQGQETQYF. The CDR3 region has the DNA TGCGCCAGCAGCGGACAGGGCCAAGAGACCCAGTACTTC.

The V call is TRBV9, the J call TRBJ2-1; TRBD2 matches 14 bases. J was trimmed by 9 bases and V by 0 bases; bases with no gene match: 2. This CDR3 region has 15 residues. Germline V lookup: CDR1 SGDLS, CDR2 YYNGEE. CDR3 sequence: CASSVGLAGGREQFF. DNA for the CDR3: TGTGCCAGCAGCGTAGGACTAGCGGGAGGGCGTGAGCAGTTCTTC. Using reference TRBV9 and TRBJ2-1 for the parts outside the CDR3, the full variable domain is DSGVTQTPKHLITATGQRVTLRCSPRSGDLSVYWYQQSLDQGLQFLIQYYNGEERAKGNILERFSAQQFPDLHSELNLSSLELGDSALYFCASSVGLAGGREQFFGPGTRLTVL.

The chain employs TRBV27 and TRBJ2-3; possibly TRBD2 for D (6 bases). Germline V CDR1 and CDR2: MNHEY, SMNVEV (reference sequence). The CDR3 is made up of 16 amino acids. V was shortened by 0 bases and J by 0 bases, with 10 bases between the two germline ends. The CDR3 DNA follows: TGTGCCAGCAGTTTATCCCTAGCGCAGAGCACAGATACGCAGTATTTT. Its protein is CASSLSLAQSTDTQYF.

The chain combines TRBV5-5 with TRBJ2-5; D may be TRBD1 (6 bases). The ends were cut back, 0 bases at V and 2 bases at J, with 11 bases in the middle. The CDR3 contains 15 residues. Looked up from germline, CDR1 is SGHKS and CDR2 is YYEKEE (reference sequence). This CDR3 is CASSLVGQYQETQYF. The CDR3 DNA is TGTGCCAGCAGCTTGGTTGGACAGTATCAAGAGACCCAGTACTTC. Based on the CDR3 plus reference TRBV5-5 and TRBJ2-5, the full variable domain is DAGVTQSPTHLIKTRGQQVTLRCSPISGHKSVSWYQQVLGQGPQFIFQYYEKEERGRGNFPDRFSARQFPNYSSELNVNALLLGDSALYLCASSLVGQYQETQYFGPGTRLLVL.

The chain joins TRBV30 to TRBJ1-2; 7 bases match TRBD1. The germline V gene has CDR1 GTSNPN and CDR2 SVGIG (reference sequence). The junction had 6 bases not matched to a gene; V was cut back by 4 bases and J by 4 bases. This CDR3 has 13 residues. CDR3 region: CAWTRGALYGYTF. CDR3 DNA: TGTGCCTGGACCAGGGGGGCCCTCTATGGCTACACCTTC.

This chain uses TRBV9 with TRBJ1-6; the match to TRBD1 covers 7 bases. Germline loops: CDR1 SGDLS, CDR2 YYNGEE. V was clipped by 4 bases and J by 0 bases; unmatched bases: 7. The CDR3 runs 17 residues. CDR3 loop: CASSYGWDSSYNSPLHF. The DNA of the CDR3 is TGTGCCAGCAGCTATGGGTGGGACAGCTCCTATAATTCACCCCTCCACTTT. Complete variable domain (other parts from reference TRBV9 and TRBJ1-6): DSGVTQTPKHLITATGQRVTLRCSPRSGDLSVYWYQQSLDQGLQFLIQYYNGEERAKGNILERFSAQQFPDLHSELNLSSLELGDSALYFCASSYGWDSSYNSPLHFGNGTRLTVT.

The genes are TRBV29-1 and TRBJ2-7; D gene ambiguous. This CDR3 contains 12 residues. V was clipped by 6 bases and J by 3 bases, with 12 bases between them. CDR1 SQVTM and CDR2 ANQGSEA come from the germline V gene. The CDR3 here is CSVTYPGYEQYF. CDR3 nucleotides: TGCAGCGTGACCTACCCGGGCTACGAGCAGTACTTC.

The rearrangement uses TRBV28 and TRBJ2-7, with TRBD1 identical over 11 bases. Germline CDR1 MDHEN, CDR2 SYDVKM. The CDR3 contains 15 residues. V was pared by 3 bases and J by 4 bases, with 5 bases of the junction left unmatched. The CDR3 protein is CASSLGQGDFYEQYF. CDR3 coding DNA: TGTGCCAGCAGTTTGGGACAGGGGGATTTTTACGAGCAGTACTTC.

The V call is TRBV4-2, the J call TRBJ2-1; 8 nucleotides agree with TRBD1. Germline V CDR1 and CDR2: LGHNA, YNFKEQ. The CDR3 spans 15 residues. Trimming took 4 bases from V and 9 from J; bases not matched to a gene: 11. The CDR3 nucleotides are TGTGCCAGCAGCCCCGGGCGGACAGGGCTTAGTGAGCAGTTCTTC. This codes for CASSPGRTGLSEQFF.

This chain links TRBV2 with TRBJ2-3, with unresolved D. Germline CDR1 SNHLY, CDR2 FYNNEI. V was pared by 7 bases and J by 4 bases, with 12 bases between. This CDR3 region has 13 residues. The CDR3 reads CASTGGSPDTQYF. CDR3 in DNA: TGTGCCAGCACTGGCGGTTCCCCAGATACGCAGTATTTT. The full variable domain, its missing parts supplied by reference TRBV2 and TRBJ2-3, is EPEVTQTPSHQVTQMGQEVILRCVPISNHLYFYWYRQILGQKVEFLVSFYNNEISEKSEIFDDQFSVERPDGSNFTLKIRSTKLEDSAMYFCASTGGSPDTQYFGPGTRLTVL.

This chain connects TRBV6-5 to TRBJ1-2; tentatively, D is TRBD1 (6 bases). V lost 6 bases to trimming and J lost 8 bases, with 19 bases between them. The CDR3 contains 14 residues. Germline CDR1 MNHEY, CDR2 SVGAGI. CDR3: CASRTTGQTLGYTF. In DNA, the CDR3 is TGTGCCAGCAGAACTACCGGACAGACCTTGGGCTACACCTTC.

The V and J genes are TRBV7-8 and TRBJ1-1; D may be TRBD1 (6 bases). V lost 4 bases, J lost 2 bases, and 17 bases lay in between. CDR1 SGHVS and CDR2 FQNEAQ come from the germline V gene. There are 16 residues in the CDR3. In nucleotides, the CDR3 is TGTGCCAGCAGCTCGCAAGGGACACTCTCTAACACTGAAGCTTTCTTT. Translation: CASSSQGTLSNTEAFF.

The chain employs TRBV2 and TRBJ1-1; weak D call: TRBD1 (6 bases). This CDR3 has 14 amino acids. V was pared by 5 bases and J by 3 bases, with 13 bases between. Germline CDR1 is SNHLY and CDR2 is FYNNEI. Written as DNA, the CDR3 is TGTGCCAGCAGTAATACAGGGAGGGACACTGAAGCTTTCTTT. Its translation is CASSNTGRDTEAFF.

The rearrangement joins TRBV28 to TRBJ1-2; no firm D call. V lost 5 bases and J 5 bases, leaving 12 bases between the germline ends. The CDR3 runs to 13 residues. Germline CDR1 and CDR2: MDHEN and SYDVKM. In DNA, the CDR3 is TGTGCCAGCAGTCCAAACATGTTATATGGCTACACCTTC. Translated: CASSPNMLYGYTF.

This chain links TRBV7-8 with TRBJ1-1, with a tentative D call TRBD1 (5 bases). There are 15 residues in the CDR3. Trimming shortened V by 0 bases and J by 5 bases, and 13 bases separated the two germline ends. Germline values: CDR1 SGHVS, CDR2 FQNEAQ. Written as DNA, the CDR3 is TGTGCCAGCAGCTTAGCCCCGGGAGGGGTGACTGAAGCTTTCTTT. Amino acid sequence: CASSLAPGGVTEAFF.

The gene calls are TRBV18 and TRBJ1-5; D gene unclear. CDR1 and CDR2 (germline): KGHSH, LQKENI. V lost 4 bases, J lost 4 bases, and 11 bases lay in between. This CDR3 is built from 14 residues. The CDR3 coding sequence is TGTGCCAGCTCACTTACAGATATTAATCAGCCCCAGCATTTT. Protein product: CASSLTDINQPQHF.

The CDR3 region has the DNA TGTGCCATCAGTGATCCCAGCTTACAGGGGTGGAATGAAAAACTGTTTTTT. It is translated as CAISDPSLQGWNEKLFF. This rearrangement joins TRBV10-3 to TRBJ1-4; 7 nucleotides agree with TRBD1. Germline V CDR1 and CDR2: ENHRY, SYGVKD. The CDR3 extends over 17 amino acids. The junction had 12 bases not matched to a gene; V was cut back by 3 bases and J by 5 bases.

This chain connects TRBV9 to TRBJ2-7, with 11 bases aligning to TRBD2. CDR3 length: 14 residues. The trim removed 2 bases at V and 7 bases at J, leaving 5 bases unmatched. Germline CDR1 reads SGDLS; CDR2 reads YYNGEE. CDR3 protein: CASSVSGRGGEQYF. The CDR3 nucleotides read TGTGCCAGCAGCGTTAGCGGGAGGGGAGGGGAGCAGTACTTC.

V usage is TRBV5-1 and J usage is TRBJ2-2; D is perhaps TRBD1 (5 bases). In germline, CDR1 is SGHRS, CDR2 YFSETQ. V dropped 5 bases and J dropped 5 bases, with 13 bases sitting between them. The CDR3 runs to 14 residues. In nucleotides, the CDR3 is TGCGCCAGCAGTACCGGACACGCGACCGGGGAGCTGTTTTTT. It codes for CASSTGHATGELFF.

This chain joins TRBV9 and TRBJ2-1; 7 nucleotides align to TRBD2. This CDR3 is built from 12 residues. CDR1 and CDR2 from the germline V gene are SGDLS and YYNGEE. The ends lost 0 bases at V and 13 bases at J; junction bases unmatched: 4. The CDR3 loop is CASSVGREAQFF. As DNA, the CDR3 is TGTGCCAGCAGCGTAGGACGGGAGGCCCAGTTCTTC.

The chain joins TRBV5-5 to TRBJ1-3; no reliable D call. Per germline, CDR1 SGHKS and CDR2 YYEKEE (reference sequence). V was cut by 4 bases and J by 0 bases, with 8 bases left in between. The CDR3 contains 14 residues. DNA of the CDR3: TGTGCCAGCAGCGAAGACAACTCTGGAAACACCATATATTTT. Encoded protein: CASSEDNSGNTIYF.

V usage is TRBV5-1 and J usage is TRBJ1-3, with TRBD1 identical over 7 bases. The CDR3 contains 15 residues. Trimming cost V 4 bases and J 4 bases; bases outside gene matches: 8. The germline V gene has CDR1 SGHRS and CDR2 YFSETQ. This CDR3 reads CASSVPTGVGNTIYF. The DNA for the CDR3 is TGCGCCAGCAGCGTCCCTACAGGGGTCGGAAACACCATATATTTT.